The 10 T cell receptor beta chains in this list originate from one sample, sequenced in a study of identical twins. TCRdb reprocessed the 5' RACE reads with MiXCR, giving one entry per CDR3 protein. The table shows hundreds of thousands of distinct CDR3 sequences, with 6% to 6.5% occurring only once. Sequencing used naive T cells sorted from blood. These TCRs come from a man aged 18 to 29 in good health.

This clonotype was counted ten times or more. This chain uses TRBV6-2 or TRBV6-3 with TRBJ2-4; TRBD2 might be the D (6 bases). CDR3 size: 16 residues. Germline values: CDR1 MNHEY, CDR2 SVGEGT. The germline V and J ends were trimmed by 2 bases and 0 bases, with 11 bases remaining between them. The CDR3 is CASSYGGGVAKNIQYF. CDR3 bases: TGTGCCAGCAGTTACGGAGGCGGGGTAGCCAAAAACATTCAGTACTTC.

This clonotype was observed many times. The chain employs TRBV29-1 and TRBJ1-4; a possible D gene is TRBD1 (6 bases). CDR3 length: 13 residues. Trimming shortened V by 6 bases and J by 3 bases, and 11 bases separated the two germline ends. The germline V gene has CDR1 SQVTM and CDR2 ANQGSEA. DNA of the CDR3: TGCAGCGTCTCCGGGACACCTAATGAAAAACTGTTTTTT. Its translation: CSVSGTPNEKLFF.

In its sample, this clonotype was seen many times. The chain couples TRBV28 to TRBJ1-2; D unclear. This CDR3 has 12 residues. Germline V gene sequence: CDR1 MDHEN, CDR2 SYDVKM. The ends were cut back, 6 bases at V and 8 bases at J, with 13 bases in the middle. The CDR3 protein is CASSTTEGGYTF. In nucleotides, the CDR3 is TGTGCCAGCAGCACAACCGAGGGCGGCTACACCTTC.

At least ten counts were recorded for this clonotype. CDR3 residues: CASSYSPSTGSDIQYF. The DNA for the CDR3 is TGTGCCAGCAGTTACTCGCCCTCCACAGGGTCGGACATTCAGTACTTC. The chain has TRBV6-2 or TRBV6-3 and TRBJ2-4; D is perhaps TRBD1 (6 bases). The CDR3 is 16 residues long. Germline CDR1 MNHEY, CDR2 SVGEGT. Trimming took off 0 bases at V and 8 bases at J, with 17 bases between the two ends.

This clonotype was detected ten times or more. The gene calls are TRBV12-3 or TRBV12-4 and TRBJ2-3, with a possible D match to TRBD1 (6 bases). The CDR3 runs 15 residues. Deletions cut 3 bases from V and 0 bases from J, with 10 bases between. Written as DNA, the CDR3 is TGTGCCAGCAGTTTTCTCCAGGGGAGCACAGATACGCAGTATTTT. The encoded protein is CASSFLQGSTDTQYF.

This clonotype was found many times. V is TRBV5-1 and J is TRBJ2-6; the match to TRBD2 covers 9 bases. The germline CDR1 and CDR2 sequences are SGHRS and YFSETQ. V was clipped by 1 base and J by 0 bases; unmatched bases: 8. This CDR3 region has 19 residues. The CDR3 region has the DNA TGCGCCAGCAGCTTGCTCACTAGCGGGTCGAGCTCTGGGGCCAACGTCCTGACTTTC. It is translated as CASSLLTSGSSSGANVLTF.

The V call is TRBV15, the J call TRBJ2-7; 7 nucleotides agree with TRBD2. This CDR3 contains 15 residues. J lost 5 bases, V lost 1 base, and 8 bases had no gene match. The germline CDR1 and CDR2 sequences are LNHNV and YYDKDF (reference sequence). The CDR3 coding sequence is TGTGCCACCAGCAGAGTGGCGGGAGACAAGGACGAGCAGTACTTC. Encoded protein: CATSRVAGDKDEQYF.

The chain combines TRBV5-1 with TRBJ2-3; TRBD1 might be the D (5 bases). The CDR3 runs to 15 residues. The germline gives CDR1 SGHRS, CDR2 YFSETQ. With 0 bases removed from V and 2 bases from J, the gap between germline ends came to 10 bases. The CDR3 reads CASSLGRGTTDTQYF. In nucleotides, the CDR3 is TGCGCCAGCAGCTTGGGAAGGGGCACCACAGATACGCAGTATTTT. The whole variable domain, filled in from reference TRBV5-1 and TRBJ2-3, reads KAGVTQTPRYLIKTRGQQVTLSCSPISGHRSVSWYQQTPGQGLQFLFEYFSETQRNKGNFPGRFSGRQFSNSRSEMNVSTLELGDSALYLCASSLGRGTTDTQYFGPGTRLTVL.

The genes are TRBV7-2 and TRBJ1-5; the D is unclear. The CDR3 totals 13 residues. V was cut by 2 bases and J by 4 bases, with 6 bases left in between. Germline loops: CDR1 SGHTA, CDR2 FQGNSA. CDR3 coding DNA: TGTGCCAGCAGCTTAAGACCTAATCAGCCCCAGCATTTT. This sequence encodes CASSLRPNQPQHF.

At least ten counts were recorded for this clonotype. The CDR3: CASSLDRGFSSYEQYV. The CDR3 nucleotides read TGTGCCAGCAGTCTGGACCGCGGATTTAGCTCCTACGAGCAGTACGTC. The genes are TRBV12-3 or TRBV12-4 and TRBJ2-7; no definite D call. The V end lost 5 bases, the J end lost 0 bases, and 17 bases lay between the germline ends. The CDR3 spans 16 residues.